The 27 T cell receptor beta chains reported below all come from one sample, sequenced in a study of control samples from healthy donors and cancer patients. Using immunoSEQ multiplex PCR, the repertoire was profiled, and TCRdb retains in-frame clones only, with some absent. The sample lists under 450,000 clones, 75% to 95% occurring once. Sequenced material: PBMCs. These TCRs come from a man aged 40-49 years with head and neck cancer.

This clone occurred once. The CDR3 is CAAGVYNTGELFF. Written as DNA, the CDR3 is TGTGCAGCCGGGGTTTATAACACCGGGGAGCTGTTTTTT. The chain couples TRBV7-9 to TRBJ2-2; D may be TRBD2 (5 bases). The CDR3 consists of 13 residues. Germline CDR1 is SEHNR and CDR2 is FQNEAQ (reference sequence).

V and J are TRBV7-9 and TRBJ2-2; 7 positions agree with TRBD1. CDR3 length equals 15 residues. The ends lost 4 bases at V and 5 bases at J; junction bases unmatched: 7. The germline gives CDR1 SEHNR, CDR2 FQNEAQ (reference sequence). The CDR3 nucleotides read TGTGCCAGCAGCTCGGACAGGTGGGGGACCGGGGAGCTGTTTTTT. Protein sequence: CASSSDRWGTGELFF. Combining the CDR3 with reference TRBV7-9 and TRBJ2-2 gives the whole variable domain DTGVSQNPRHKITKRGQNVTFRCDPISEHNRLYWYRQTLGQGPEFLTYFQNEAQLEKSRLLSDRFSAERPKGSFSTLEIQRTEQGDSAMYLCASSSDRWGTGELFFGEGSRLTVL.

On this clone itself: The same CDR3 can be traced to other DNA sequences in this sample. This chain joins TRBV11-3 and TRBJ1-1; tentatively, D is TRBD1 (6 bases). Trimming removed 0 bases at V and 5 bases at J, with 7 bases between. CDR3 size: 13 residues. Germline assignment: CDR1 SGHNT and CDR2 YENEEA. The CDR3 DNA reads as TGTGCCAGCAGCTTAGAAGGGGGGACTGAAGCTTTCTTT. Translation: CASSLEGGTEAFF.

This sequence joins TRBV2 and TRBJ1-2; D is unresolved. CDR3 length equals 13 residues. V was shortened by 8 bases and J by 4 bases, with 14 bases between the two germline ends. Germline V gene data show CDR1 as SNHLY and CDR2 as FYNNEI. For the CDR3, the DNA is TGTGCCAGCTATGACCGCCGGCGCTATGGCTACACCTTC. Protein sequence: CASYDRRRYGYTF.

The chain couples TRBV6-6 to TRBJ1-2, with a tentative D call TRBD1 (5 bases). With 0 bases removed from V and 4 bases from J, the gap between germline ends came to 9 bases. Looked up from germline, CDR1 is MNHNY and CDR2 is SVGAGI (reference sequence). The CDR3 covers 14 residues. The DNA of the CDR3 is TGTGCCAGCAGTTACTCGGGCGGGGGCTATGGCTACACCTTC. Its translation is CASSYSGGGYGYTF.

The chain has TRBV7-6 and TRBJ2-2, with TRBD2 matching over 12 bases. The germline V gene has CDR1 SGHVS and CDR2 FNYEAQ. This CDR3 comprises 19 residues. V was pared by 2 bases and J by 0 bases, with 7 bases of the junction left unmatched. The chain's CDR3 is CASSLRPSSGGANTGELFF. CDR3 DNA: TGTGCCAGCAGCTTAAGGCCCTCTAGCGGGGGGGCGAACACCGGGGAGCTGTTTTTT. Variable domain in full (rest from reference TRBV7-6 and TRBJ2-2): GAGVSQSPRYKVTKRGQDVALRCDPISGHVSLYWYRQALGQGPEFLTYFNYEAQQDKSGLPNDRFSAERPEGSISTLTIQRTEQRDSAMYRCASSLRPSSGGANTGELFFGEGSRLTVL.

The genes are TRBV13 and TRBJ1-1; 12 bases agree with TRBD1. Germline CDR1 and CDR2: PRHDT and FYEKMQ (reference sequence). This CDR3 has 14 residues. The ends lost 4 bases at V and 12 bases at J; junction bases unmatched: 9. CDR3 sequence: CASSWDRGPSGTFF. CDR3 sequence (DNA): TGTGCCAGCAGCTGGGACAGGGGGCCGTCGGGAACTTTCTTT. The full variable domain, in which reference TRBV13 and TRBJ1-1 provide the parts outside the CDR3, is AAGVIQSPRHLIKEKRETATLKCYPIPRHDTVYWYQQGPGQDPQFLISFYEKMQSDKGSIPDRFSAQQFSDYHSELNMSSLELGDSALYFCASSWDRGPSGTFFGQGTRLTVV.

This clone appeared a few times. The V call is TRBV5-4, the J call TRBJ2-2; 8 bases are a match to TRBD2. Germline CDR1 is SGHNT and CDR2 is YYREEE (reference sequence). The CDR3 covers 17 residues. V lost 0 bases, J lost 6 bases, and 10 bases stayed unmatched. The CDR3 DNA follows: TGTGCCAGCAGCTTGGCCTTCGGGCGGGAGGACGCCGGGGAGCTGTTTTTT. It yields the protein CASSLAFGREDAGELFF.

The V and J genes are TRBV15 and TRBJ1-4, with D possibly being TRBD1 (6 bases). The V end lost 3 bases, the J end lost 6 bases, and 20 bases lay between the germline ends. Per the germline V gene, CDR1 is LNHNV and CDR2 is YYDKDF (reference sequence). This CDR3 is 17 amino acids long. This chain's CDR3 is CATSSSSRGGIDEKLFF. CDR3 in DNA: TGTGCCACCAGCAGTTCCTCGAGGGGGGGAATTGATGAAAAACTGTTTTTT.

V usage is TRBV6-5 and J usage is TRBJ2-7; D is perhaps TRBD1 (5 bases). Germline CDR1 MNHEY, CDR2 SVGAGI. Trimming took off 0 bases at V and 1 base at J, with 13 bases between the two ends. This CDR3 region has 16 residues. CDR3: CASSYSLRAGSYEQYF. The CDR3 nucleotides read TGTGCCAGCAGTTACTCTCTTCGTGCAGGGTCCTACGAGCAGTACTTC.

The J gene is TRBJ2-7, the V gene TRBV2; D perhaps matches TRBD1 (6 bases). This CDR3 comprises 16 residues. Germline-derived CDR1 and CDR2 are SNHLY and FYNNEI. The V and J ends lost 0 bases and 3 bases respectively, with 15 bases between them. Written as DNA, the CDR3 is TGTGCCAGCAGTGAAGCGTTCCGGGACATTTTCTACGAGCAGTACTTC. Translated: CASSEAFRDIFYEQYF.

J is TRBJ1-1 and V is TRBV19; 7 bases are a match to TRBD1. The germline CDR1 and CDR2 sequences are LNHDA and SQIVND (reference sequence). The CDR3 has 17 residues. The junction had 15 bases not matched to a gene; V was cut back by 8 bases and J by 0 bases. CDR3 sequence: CASYGPGQKLMNTEAFF. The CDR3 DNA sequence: TGTGCCAGTTACGGGCCGGGACAGAAATTAATGAACACTGAAGCTTTCTTT.

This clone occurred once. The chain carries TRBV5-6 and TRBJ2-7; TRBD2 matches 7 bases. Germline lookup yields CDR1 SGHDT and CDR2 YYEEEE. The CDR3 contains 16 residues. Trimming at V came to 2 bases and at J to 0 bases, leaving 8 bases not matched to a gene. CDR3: CASSFTSAGSSYEQYF. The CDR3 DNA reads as TGTGCCAGCAGCTTTACGTCAGCGGGGAGCTCCTACGAGCAGTACTTC.

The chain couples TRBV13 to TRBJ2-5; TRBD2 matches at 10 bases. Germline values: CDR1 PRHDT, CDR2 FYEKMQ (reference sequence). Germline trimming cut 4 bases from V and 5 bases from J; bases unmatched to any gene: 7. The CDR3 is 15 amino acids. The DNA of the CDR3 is TGTGCCAGCAGCTCAGAGGGACTAGCGCGGGAGACCCAGTACTTC. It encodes CASSSEGLARETQYF.

The CDR3 coding sequence is TGTGCCAGCAGCCTAACAGGGAACACTGAAGCTTTCTTT. Protein: CASSLTGNTEAFF. The chain carries TRBV6-1 and TRBJ1-1, with D perhaps TRBD1 (5 bases). Per germline, CDR1 MNHNS and CDR2 SASEGT. Trimming removed 6 bases from V and 1 base from J, with 9 bases in between. The CDR3 spans 13 residues.

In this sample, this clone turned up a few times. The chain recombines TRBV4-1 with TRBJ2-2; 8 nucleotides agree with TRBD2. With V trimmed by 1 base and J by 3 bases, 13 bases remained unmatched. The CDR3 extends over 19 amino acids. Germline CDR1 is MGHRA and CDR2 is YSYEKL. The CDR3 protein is CASSQADGSWREDTGELFF. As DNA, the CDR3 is TGCGCCAGCAGCCAAGCCGATGGTTCGTGGCGGGAGGACACCGGGGAGCTGTTTTTT.

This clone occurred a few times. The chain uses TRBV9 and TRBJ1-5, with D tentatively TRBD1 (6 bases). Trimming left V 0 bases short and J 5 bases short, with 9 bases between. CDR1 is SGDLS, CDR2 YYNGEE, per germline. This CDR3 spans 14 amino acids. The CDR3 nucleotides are TGTGCCAGCAGCGTAGAGGCAGGGGATCAGCCCCAGCATTTT. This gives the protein CASSVEAGDQPQHF.

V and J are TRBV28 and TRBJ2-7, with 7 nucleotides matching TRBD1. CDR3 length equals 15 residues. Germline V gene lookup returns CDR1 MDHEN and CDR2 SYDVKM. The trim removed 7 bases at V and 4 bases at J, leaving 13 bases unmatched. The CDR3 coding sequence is TGTGCCAGCACCCGAGGGGGCAGGGGAACGTACGAGCAGTACTTC. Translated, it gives CASTRGGRGTYEQYF.

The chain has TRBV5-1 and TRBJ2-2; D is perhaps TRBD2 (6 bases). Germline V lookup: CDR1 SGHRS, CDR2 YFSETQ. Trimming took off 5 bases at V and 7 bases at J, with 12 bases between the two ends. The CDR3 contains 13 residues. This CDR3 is CASRDGTFGELFF. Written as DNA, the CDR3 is TGCGCCAGCAGGGACGGGACTTTCGGGGAGCTGTTTTTT.

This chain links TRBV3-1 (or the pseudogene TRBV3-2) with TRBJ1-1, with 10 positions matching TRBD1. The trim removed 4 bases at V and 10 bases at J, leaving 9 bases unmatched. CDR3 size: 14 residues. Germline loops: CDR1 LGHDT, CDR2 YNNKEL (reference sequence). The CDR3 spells CASSPGQGGSGAFF. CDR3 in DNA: TGTGCCAGCAGCCCTGGACAGGGGGGTTCGGGAGCTTTCTTT.

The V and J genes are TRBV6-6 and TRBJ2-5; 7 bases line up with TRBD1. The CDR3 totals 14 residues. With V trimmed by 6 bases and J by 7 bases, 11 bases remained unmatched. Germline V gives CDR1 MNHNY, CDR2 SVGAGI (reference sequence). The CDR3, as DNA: TGTGCCAGCAGCCCCAACAGGGGTTGGGGGACCCAGTACTTC. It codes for CASSPNRGWGTQYF.

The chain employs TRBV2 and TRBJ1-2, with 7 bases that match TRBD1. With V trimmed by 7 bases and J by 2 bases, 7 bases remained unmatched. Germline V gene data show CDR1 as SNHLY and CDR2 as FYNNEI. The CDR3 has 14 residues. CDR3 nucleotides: TGTGCCAGCAAAATCGACAGGGTCAACTATGGCTACACCTTC. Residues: CASKIDRVNYGYTF.

Written as DNA, the CDR3 is TGTGCCAGCAGCACCGAGCAGTTCTTC. Its protein product is CASSTEQFF. V usage is TRBV11-2 and J usage is TRBJ2-1; D is uncertain. This CDR3 contains 9 residues. V was pared by 5 bases and J by 10 bases, with 3 bases between. Germline loops: CDR1 SGHAT, CDR2 FQNNGV.

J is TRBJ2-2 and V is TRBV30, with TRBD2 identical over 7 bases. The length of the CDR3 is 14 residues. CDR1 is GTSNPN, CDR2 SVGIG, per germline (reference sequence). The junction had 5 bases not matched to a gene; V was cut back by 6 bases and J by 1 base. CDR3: CACKTSRNTGELFF. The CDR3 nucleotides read TGTGCCTGCAAGACTAGCCGGAACACCGGGGAGCTGTTTTTT.

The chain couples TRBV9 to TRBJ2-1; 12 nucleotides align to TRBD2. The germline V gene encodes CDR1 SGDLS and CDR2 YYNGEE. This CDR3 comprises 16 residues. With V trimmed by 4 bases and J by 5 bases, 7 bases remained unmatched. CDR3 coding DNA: TGTGCCAGCAGCATTTCGGGACTAGCGGGTGACAATGAGCAGTTCTTC. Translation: CASSISGLAGDNEQFF.

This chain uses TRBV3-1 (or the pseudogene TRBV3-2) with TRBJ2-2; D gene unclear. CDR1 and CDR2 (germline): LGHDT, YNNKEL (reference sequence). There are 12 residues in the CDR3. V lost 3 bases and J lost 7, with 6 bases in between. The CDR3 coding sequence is TGTGCCAGCAGCCAGGGCATCGGGGAGCTGTTTTTT. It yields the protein CASSQGIGELFF.

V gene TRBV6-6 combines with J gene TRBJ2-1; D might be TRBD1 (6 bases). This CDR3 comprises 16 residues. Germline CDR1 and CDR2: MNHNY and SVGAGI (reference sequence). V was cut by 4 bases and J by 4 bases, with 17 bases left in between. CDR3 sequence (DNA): TGTGCCAGCAGTTCAAACCGGGACATCGGATACAATGAGCAGTTCTTC. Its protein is CASSSNRDIGYNEQFF.